The 16 T cell receptor beta chains reported below all come from one sample, sequenced in a study of blood T cell repertoires in COVID-19. The assay was immunoSEQ multiplex PCR, and TCRdb's table has in-frame clones only and misses some. This sample yields around 280,000 clones, of which around nine tenths are seen a single time; less than 2% belongs to the top ten. Sequenced: PBMCs or T cells enriched from blood (not recorded which). Source of these receptors: a woman in her forties who had recovered from COVID-19.

The gene calls are TRBV19 and TRBJ1-2, with a possible D match to TRBD1 (5 bases). This CDR3 has 15 residues. Trimming removed 3 bases at V and 4 bases at J, with 15 bases between. Looked up from germline, CDR1 is LNHDA and CDR2 is SQIVND (reference sequence). The CDR3 loop reads CASSIPSAGGYGYTF. The DNA of the CDR3 is TGTGCCAGTAGTATTCCCTCGGCGGGGGGCTATGGCTACACCTTC.

This sequence joins TRBV25-1 and TRBJ2-3; 12 bases are a match to TRBD2. The J segment lost 4 bases and the V segment lost 7 bases, leaving 6 bases of the junction unmatched. Germline V gene sequence: CDR1 MGHDK, CDR2 SYGVNS. CDR3 size: 15 residues. The CDR3 is CASMASGGAPDTQYF. The CDR3 DNA follows: TGTGCCAGCATGGCTAGCGGGGGGGCCCCAGATACGCAGTATTTT.

CDR3 residues: CASKRGYRASGGTDTQYF. The DNA for the CDR3 is TGTGCCAGTAAGAGGGGCTATAGAGCTAGCGGGGGCACAGATACGCAGTATTTT. The chain employs TRBV19 and TRBJ2-3; 9 nucleotides align to TRBD2. Unmatched junction bases numbered 15, after V lost 7 bases and J lost 1 base. Germline values: CDR1 LNHDA, CDR2 SQIVND (reference sequence). This CDR3 is 18 amino acids long. Full variable domain (remainder filled in from reference TRBV19 and TRBJ2-3): DGGITQSPKYLFRKEGQNVTLSCEQNLNHDAMYWYRQDPGQGLRLIYYSQIVNDFQKGDIAEGYSVSREKKESFPLTVTSAQKNPTAFYLCASKRGYRASGGTDTQYFGPGTRLTVL.

The chain employs TRBV5-4 and TRBJ2-5; 9 bases agree with TRBD2. V lost 4 bases, J lost 6 bases, and 7 bases stayed unmatched. The CDR3 loop spans 14 amino acids. Germline values: CDR1 SGHNT, CDR2 YYREEE (reference sequence). CDR3 sequence reads: CASSRSGSAKTQYF. CDR3 bases: TGTGCCAGCAGCCGTAGCGGGAGTGCGAAGACCCAGTACTTC.

Worth noting for this clone: The same CDR3 can be traced to other DNA sequences in this sample. This sequence joins TRBV10-3 and TRBJ1-2; D call uncertain. Trimming left V 0 bases short and J 4 bases short, with 3 bases between. The CDR3 length is 12 residues. The germline V gene has CDR1 ENHRY and CDR2 SYGVKD. CDR3 nucleotide sequence: TGTGCCATCAGTGAGTCCAGCTATGGCTACACCTTC. Amino acids: CAISESSYGYTF.

The chain carries TRBV19 and TRBJ2-1; TRBD2 matches 13 bases. With 5 bases clipped from V and 7 bases from J, the junction kept 8 bases outside the gene matches. The CDR3 is 16 amino acids. Germline-derived CDR1 and CDR2 are LNHDA and SQIVND (reference sequence). In DNA form, the CDR3 reads TGTGCCAGTAGTGAAGGACTAGCGGGGGTTCTTAATGAGCAGTTCTTC. Translation: CASSEGLAGVLNEQFF.

This clone was seen just once. A junction end diverges from the germline sequence, so it may reflect a read error. This rearrangement joins TRBV5-1 to TRBJ1-1; D perhaps matches TRBD1 (6 bases). The CDR3 extends over 16 amino acids. CDR1 SGHRS and CDR2 YFSETQ come from the germline V gene. Here the CDR3 reads CASSLGQKLYNIEAFF. The CDR3, as DNA: TGCGCCAGCAGCCTCGGACAGAAGTTGTATAACATTGAAGCTTTCTTT.

The J gene is TRBJ1-6, the V gene TRBV2; D gene ambiguous. The germline V gene encodes CDR1 SNHLY and CDR2 FYNNEI. The CDR3 runs to 15 residues. Trimming stripped 2 bases from V and 3 bases from J, with 8 bases between. The CDR3 here is CASSEKAIYNSPLHF. CDR3 nucleotides: TGTGCCAGCAGTGAAAAAGCCATCTATAATTCACCCCTCCACTTT.

The genes are TRBV7-8 and TRBJ2-5, with D possibly TRBD1 on 6 matching bases. With 1 base removed from V and 2 bases from J, the gap between germline ends came to 11 bases. The CDR3 has 15 amino acids. Germline loops: CDR1 SGHVS, CDR2 FQNEAQ. The CDR3 is CASSLVDRRQETQYF. DNA of the CDR3: TGTGCCAGCAGCTTAGTGGACAGACGACAAGAGACCCAGTACTTC.

This clone was detected only once. The chain uses TRBV6-6 and TRBJ2-5; 8 nucleotides match TRBD2. Germline assignment: CDR1 MNHNY and CDR2 SVGAGI (reference sequence). The CDR3 totals 15 residues. J was trimmed by 5 bases and V by 0 bases; bases with no gene match: 5. CDR3 amino acids: CASSYSRTSYETQYF. The CDR3 DNA sequence: TGTGCCAGCAGTTACTCCAGGACTAGCTACGAGACCCAGTACTTC.

The V call is TRBV5-4, the J call TRBJ2-7, with TRBD2 matching 9 bases. Germline assignment: CDR1 SGHNT and CDR2 YYREEE (reference sequence). Trimming at V came to 0 bases and at J to 7 bases, leaving 5 bases not matched to a gene. This CDR3 spans 14 amino acids. This CDR3 reads CASSLALAGREQYF. CDR3 nucleotides: TGTGCCAGCAGCTTGGCGCTAGCGGGAAGGGAGCAGTACTTC.

The chain uses TRBV5-4 and TRBJ1-2; D gene ambiguous. Germline V gene sequence: CDR1 SGHNT, CDR2 YYREEE (reference sequence). CDR3 length equals 11 residues. V shed 2 bases and J shed 7 bases, with 6 bases lying between them. The CDR3 sequence: CASSFSGGYTF. The DNA of the CDR3 is TGTGCCAGCAGCTTTTCCGGTGGCTACACCTTC.

V usage is TRBV27 and J usage is TRBJ1-6; no firm D call. From germline, CDR1 is MNHEY and CDR2 SMNVEV (reference sequence). CDR3 size: 17 residues. CDR3 loop: CAAEPGTPSSYNSPLHF. The CDR3 bases are TGTGCTGCCGAGCCGGGAACACCCAGCTCCTATAATTCACCCCTCCACTTT.

This clone has only one observation. The chain joins TRBV2 to TRBJ2-3, with 8 bases fitting TRBD1. The V segment lost 5 bases and the J segment 4 bases; nucleotides outside the gene matches: 5. CDR3 length: 14 amino acids. Germline CDR1 is SNHLY and CDR2 is FYNNEI. CDR3 nucleotide sequence: TGTGCCAGCAGTCCGAGGACAGGGCCAGATACGCAGTATTTT. Amino acid sequence: CASSPRTGPDTQYF.

On this clone: Compared with germline, one end of the junction differs, possibly owing to a read error. The chain recombines TRBV30 with TRBJ1-2; D is unresolved. Germline CDR1 reads GTSNPN; CDR2 reads SVGIG (reference sequence). The CDR3 consists of 11 residues. CDR3 sequence: CAWSVLAANHF. CDR3 bases: TGTGCCTGGAGTGTACTTGCCGCCAATCACTTC.

In its sample, this clone was seen once. Other DNA sequences in this sample translate to the same CDR3. The rearrangement joins TRBV11-2 to TRBJ1-2; a possible D gene is TRBD1 (5 bases). This CDR3 is built from 12 residues. Per the germline V gene, CDR1 is SGHAT and CDR2 is FQNNGV. V was clipped by 3 bases and J by 4 bases, with 6 bases between them. In nucleotides, the CDR3 is TGTGCCAGCAGCTTGGGGCCCTATGGCTACACCTTC. It specifies CASSLGPYGYTF.